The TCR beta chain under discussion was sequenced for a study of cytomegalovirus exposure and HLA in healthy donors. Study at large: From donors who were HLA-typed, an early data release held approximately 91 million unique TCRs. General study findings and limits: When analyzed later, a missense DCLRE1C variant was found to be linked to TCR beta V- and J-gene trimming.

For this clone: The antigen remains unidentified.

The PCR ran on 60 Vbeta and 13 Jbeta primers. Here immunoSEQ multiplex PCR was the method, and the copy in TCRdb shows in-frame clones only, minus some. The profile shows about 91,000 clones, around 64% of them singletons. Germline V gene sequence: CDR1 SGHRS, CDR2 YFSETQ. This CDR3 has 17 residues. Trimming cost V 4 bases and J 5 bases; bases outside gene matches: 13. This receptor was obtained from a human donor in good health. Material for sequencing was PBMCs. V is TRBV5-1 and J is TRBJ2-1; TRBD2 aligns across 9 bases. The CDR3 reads CASSINPTSGAHNEQFF. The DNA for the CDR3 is TGCGCCAGCAGCATAAACCCGACTAGCGGAGCCCACAATGAGCAGTTCTTC.